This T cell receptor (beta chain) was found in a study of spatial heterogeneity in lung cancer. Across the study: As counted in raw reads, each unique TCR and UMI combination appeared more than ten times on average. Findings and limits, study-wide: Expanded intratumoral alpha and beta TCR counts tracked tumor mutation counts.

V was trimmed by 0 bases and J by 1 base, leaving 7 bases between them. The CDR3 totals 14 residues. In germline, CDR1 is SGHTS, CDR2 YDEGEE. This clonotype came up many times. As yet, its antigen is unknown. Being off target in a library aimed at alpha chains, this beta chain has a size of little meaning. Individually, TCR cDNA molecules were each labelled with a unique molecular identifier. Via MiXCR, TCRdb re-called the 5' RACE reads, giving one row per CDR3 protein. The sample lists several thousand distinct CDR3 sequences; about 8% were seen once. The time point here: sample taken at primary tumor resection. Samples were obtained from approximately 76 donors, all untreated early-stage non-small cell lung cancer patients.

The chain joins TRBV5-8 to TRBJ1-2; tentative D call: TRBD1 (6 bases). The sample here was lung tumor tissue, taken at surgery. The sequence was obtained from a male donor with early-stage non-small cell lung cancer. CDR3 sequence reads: CASSLGTDNYGYTF. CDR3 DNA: TGTGCCAGCAGCTTGGGGACAGATAACTATGGCTACACCTTC. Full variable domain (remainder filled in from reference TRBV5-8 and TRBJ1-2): EAGVTQSPTHLIKTRGQQATLRCSPISGHTSVYWYQQALGLGLQFLLWYDEGEERNRGNFPPRFSGRQFPNYSSELNVNALELEDSALYLCASSLGTDNYGYTFGSGTRLTVV.